A single sample gave rise to the 2 T cell receptor beta chains below, sequenced in a study of early T cells in non-severe SARS-CoV-2 infection. MiXCR, applied by TCRdb to the 5' RACE reads, yields one record per CDR3 protein. The sample carries about 60,000 distinct CDR3 sequences, around 19% recorded once. Material: whole blood, obtained at baseline. The source is an adult who was a healthcare worker with PCR-confirmed SARS-CoV-2 infection or an uninfected control (not recorded which).

This clonotype has only a few counts. The chain employs TRBV7-2 and TRBJ1-1; tentatively, D is TRBD1 (5 bases). Germline V CDR1 and CDR2: SGHTA, FQGNSA. Between the trimmed V and J ends, which lost 10 bases and 5 bases, there was a span of 23 bases. The CDR3 sequence is 15 residues long. Written as DNA, the CDR3 is TGTGCCACCGCCCGGGCAAGGCAGGGCGGAACTGAAGCTTTCTTT. Translation: CATARARQGGTEAFF.

The J gene is TRBJ2-1, the V gene TRBV19; D is uncertain. The CDR3 is 15 amino acids. V was clipped by 4 bases and J by 0 bases, with 10 bases between them. Germline assignment: CDR1 LNHDA and CDR2 SQIVND (reference sequence). The CDR3 sequence is CASSKTQSSYNEQFF. The CDR3 coding sequence is TGTGCCAGTAGTAAGACACAGAGCTCCTACAATGAGCAGTTCTTC.